The 2 T cell receptor beta chains in this list originate from one sample, sequenced in a study of identical twins (TCRdb year 2016). The method behind the library was 5' RACE. This sample was sequenced with an Illumina HiSeq 2000. Through fastp at Q25 and MiXCR, TCRdb rebuilt clones from the public reads, retaining in-frame beta chains. Records with the same CDR3 protein are collapsed into one entry carrying the most frequent genes and DNA. This sample gives around 1.7 million distinct CDR3 sequences in total; 25% to 35% of them show up just once. The ten largest clones represent about 0.27% of the sample. The sequenced material came from cord blood. All receptors come from a newborn girl in good health.

The chain carries TRBV20-1 and TRBJ2-5; D is possibly TRBD1 (6 bases). The assigned J gene may be wrong: the sequence end matches TRBJ2-7 better. This CDR3 is built from 15 residues. Germline V gene data show CDR1 as DFQATT and CDR2 as SNEGSKA (reference sequence). The CDR3 DNA reads as TGCAGTGCTACAGACCCAGGGGAACTCTCCTACGAGCAGTACTTC. Protein: CSATDPGELSYEQYF.

The chain employs TRBV15 and TRBJ1-4, with a possible D match to TRBD1 (5 bases). The CDR3 totals 14 residues. CDR1 and CDR2 from the germline V gene are LNHNV and YYDKDF (reference sequence). V lost 5 bases and J lost 3, with 10 bases in between. This chain's CDR3 is CATSLRQSNEKLFF. The CDR3 DNA sequence: TGTGCCACCAGCTTACGACAGTCTAATGAAAAACTGTTTTTT.